Described below is a single TCR beta chain sequence and its context. Antigen specificity is unknown. This CDR3 comprises 14 residues. V was cut by 7 bases and J by 5 bases, with 17 bases left in between. Per the germline V gene, CDR1 is ENHRY and CDR2 is SYGVKD. These data belong to a study of cytomegalovirus exposure and HLA in healthy donors. Whole-study context: HLA-typed donors were the source of approximately 80 million unique TCRs held in an early data release.

General study points: Clonal expansion, a later analysis showed, was greater in HLA-associated TCR beta chains than in equally common others. TCR sequences were mostly rare, though some public TCRs occurred in many donors.

The primer mix had 60 Vbeta and 13 Jbeta primers. This table comes from immunoSEQ multiplex PCR, and its TCRdb copy is limited to in-frame clones, with some not included. The sample contains more than 70,000 clones, roughly 80% of which appear only once. The rearrangement uses TRBV10-3 and TRBJ1-1, with D perhaps matching TRBD1 (6 bases). Sequencing was performed on PBMCs. This clonotype was obtained from a man aged 35 to 55 in good health and CMV-seronegative. DNA for the CDR3: TGTGCCATCAAACCTACAGGGAAGGGGACTGAAGCTTTCTTT. This translates into CAIKPTGKGTEAFF.